This TCR beta chain originates from a study of control samples from healthy donors and cancer patients (TCRdb year 2020). Details on this clone: Its antigen has not been determined. Base qualities are not provided; no much larger clone lies one nucleotide away.

Based on the germline V gene (reference sequence), the CDR1 and CDR2 sequences are LGHDT and YNNKEL. The CDR3 has 15 amino acids, counting the end cysteine and phenylalanine. The entry retains the CDR3 DNA only, 45 bases that are in frame from base 1. Deletion took 2 bases off V and 4 bases off J, with a span of 12 bases between the germline ends. Library preparation used the immunoSEQ multiplex PCR assay. Entries here come from immuneACCESS through TCRdb and include only in-frame sequences with V and J called. Some clones fail to appear in such tables; in the studies checked, an unresolved V gene covers under half of the shortfall, and the cause of the remainder is unknown. Within this sample are 150,000 to 200,000 clones, with 70% to 90% of them counted one time only. In total, the top ten clones hold 12% of the sample.

The source material was blood. The chain is assembled from TRBV3-1 (or the pseudogene TRBV3-2) and TRBJ1-3; D gene: possibly TRBD1, on 5 matching bases. The clonotype originates from a man younger than 40 in good health. The sequenced DNA is TGTGCCAGCAGCCAATTCCAGGGTACCGGAAACACCATATATTTT. This encodes CASSQFQGTGNTIYF.